A single sample gave rise to the 14 T cell receptor beta chains below, sequenced in a study of cytomegalovirus exposure and HLA in healthy donors. PCR was performed using 60 Vbeta and 13 Jbeta primers. Assay used: immunoSEQ multiplex PCR; TCRdb lists only in-frame clones, some missing. The sample lists about 140,000 clones; 76% were seen once. Sequencing was done on a sample of PBMCs. The receptor set was obtained from a man between 40 and 49 years old in good health and CMV-seronegative.

The chain is built from TRBV19 and TRBJ2-7; no clear D gene. The CDR3 length is 14 residues. Trimming cost V 1 base and J 0 bases, with 7 bases left between them. Germline values: CDR1 LNHDA, CDR2 SQIVND (reference sequence). The CDR3 loop reads CASSIVGSSYEQYF. CDR3 DNA sequence: TGTGCCAGTAGTATAGTTGGCAGCTCCTACGAGCAGTACTTC.

The V call is TRBV19, the J call TRBJ1-3; D unclear. V lost 6 bases, J lost 3 bases, and 12 bases lay in between. Germline CDR1 is LNHDA and CDR2 is SQIVND (reference sequence). The CDR3 totals 14 residues. CDR3 sequence (DNA): TGTGCCAGTAGCTACAGCTCCGGTGGAAACACCATATATTTT. This codes for CASSYSSGGNTIYF.

This clone was seen only once. This chain links TRBV11-2 with TRBJ2-1; TRBD2 matches 10 bases. The CDR3 covers 16 residues. V lost 2 bases, J lost 7 bases, and 8 bases stayed unmatched. Germline CDR1 reads SGHAT; CDR2 reads FQNNGV. CDR3 sequence: CASSLRELAGENEQFF. The CDR3 DNA reads as TGTGCCAGCAGCTTAAGGGAGCTAGCGGGAGAAAATGAGCAGTTCTTC.

This clone showed up just a few times. The chain joins TRBV27 to TRBJ2-7; possibly TRBD2 for D (5 bases). CDR1 MNHEY and CDR2 SMNVEV come from the germline V gene (reference sequence). V shed 3 bases and J shed 2 bases, with 11 bases lying between them. This CDR3 is built from 14 residues. CDR3 residues: CASSFGGPTYEQYF. The CDR3 region has the DNA TGTGCCAGCAGTTTTGGCGGGCCAACCTACGAGCAGTACTTC.

V and J are TRBV7-8 and TRBJ2-7; the match to TRBD2 covers 8 bases. The CDR3 covers 15 residues. Losses at the gene ends were 2 bases for V and 2 bases for J; bases not matched to a gene: 5. Germline V gives CDR1 SGHVS, CDR2 FQNEAQ. Written as DNA, the CDR3 is TGTGCCAGCAGCTTAAAGCGGGAGAGGCCCTACGAGCAGTACTTC. Its protein is CASSLKRERPYEQYF.

This clone was observed once. This rearrangement joins TRBV5-8 to TRBJ1-2, with no clear D. The length of the CDR3 is 14 residues. Germline values: CDR1 SGHTS, CDR2 YDEGEE. The V gene lost 4 bases and the J gene lost 4 bases, with 14 bases spanning the gap. The CDR3, as DNA: TGTGCCAGCAGCCAACTGACAAACTTCTATGGCTACACCTTC. It codes for CASSQLTNFYGYTF. The complete variable domain, with remaining parts taken from reference TRBV5-8 and TRBJ1-2, reads EAGVTQSPTHLIKTRGQQATLRCSPISGHTSVYWYQQALGLGLQFLLWYDEGEERNRGNFPPRFSGRQFPNYSSELNVNALELEDSALYLCASSQLTNFYGYTFGSGTRLTVV.

The CDR3 nucleotides are TGTGCCAGCAGCGTGGGCGCTAGCGGGGTCTACGAGCAGTACTTC. It encodes CASSVGASGVYEQYF. The chain combines TRBV11-2 with TRBJ2-7, with TRBD2 matching over 9 bases. This CDR3 is 15 amino acids long. V dropped 5 bases and J dropped 3; count of bases not matched to a gene: 8. Germline values: CDR1 SGHAT, CDR2 FQNNGV. Full variable domain (outside the CDR3, taken from reference TRBV11-2 and TRBJ2-7): EAGVAQSPRYKIIEKRQSVAFWCNPISGHATLYWYQQILGQGPKLLIQFQNNGVVDDSQLPKDRFSAERLKGVDSTLKIQPAKLEDSAVYLCASSVGASGVYEQYFGPGTRLTVT.

The V gene is TRBV7-8, the J gene TRBJ1-3; D is unclear. V was shortened by 3 bases and J by 2 bases, with 2 bases between the two germline ends. The CDR3 runs 12 residues. CDR1 is SGHVS, CDR2 FQNEAQ, per germline. The DNA of the CDR3 is TGTGCCAGCAGCTTTACTGGAAACACCATATATTTT. It encodes CASSFTGNTIYF.

V gene TRBV28 combines with J gene TRBJ1-2; no reliable D call. The V gene lost 7 bases and the J gene lost 4 bases, with 22 bases spanning the gap. This CDR3 region has 16 residues. Germline V gene data show CDR1 as MDHEN and CDR2 as SYDVKM. CDR3 loop: CASTPTGGSTRYGYTF. DNA for the CDR3: TGTGCCAGCACCCCTACGGGTGGCTCAACACGCTATGGCTACACCTTC.

V and J are TRBV5-1 and TRBJ2-7; TRBD1 agrees at 8 bases. The CDR3 consists of 14 residues. The V and J ends lost 3 bases and 7 bases, in that order; junction bases with no gene match: 9. Germline V gene lookup returns CDR1 SGHRS and CDR2 YFSETQ. The CDR3 here is CASSWIQGVREQYF. The DNA of the CDR3 is TGCGCCAGCAGCTGGATACAGGGGGTCCGGGAGCAGTACTTC. Filled out from reference TRBV5-1 and TRBJ2-7, the complete variable domain reads KAGVTQTPRYLIKTRGQQVTLSCSPISGHRSVSWYQQTPGQGLQFLFEYFSETQRNKGNFPGRFSGRQFSNSRSEMNVSTLELGDSALYLCASSWIQGVREQYFGPGTRLTVT.

The V and J genes are TRBV5-4 and TRBJ2-1, with TRBD2 matching over 13 bases. The V gene end was trimmed by 0 bases and the J gene end by 4 bases; junction bases not matched to a gene: 1. This CDR3 comprises 16 residues. Germline V CDR1 and CDR2: SGHNT, YYREEE (reference sequence). CDR3 sequence: CASSLGGLAGYNEQFF. Written as DNA, the CDR3 is TGTGCCAGCAGCTTGGGGGGACTAGCGGGGTACAATGAGCAGTTCTTC.

This sequence joins TRBV14 and TRBJ2-2; TRBD1 aligns across 8 bases. V shed 2 bases and J 4 bases; nucleotides not matched to a gene: 9. CDR3 size: 17 residues. CDR1 SGHDN and CDR2 FVKESK come from the germline V gene. CDR3 nucleotides: TGTGCCAGCAGCCAAAGAAGGGGAACAGGGGGCACCGGGGAGCTGTTTTTT. The encoded protein is CASSQRRGTGGTGELFF.

This chain connects TRBV7-9 to TRBJ2-7; TRBD1 matches 7 bases. CDR3 length: 17 residues. Germline lookup yields CDR1 SEHNR and CDR2 FQNEAQ (reference sequence). With V trimmed by 5 bases and J by 3 bases, 16 bases remained unmatched. CDR3 amino acids: CASSTTRTGTANYEQYF. The CDR3 DNA sequence: TGTGCCAGCAGCACTACCAGAACCGGGACAGCGAACTACGAGCAGTACTTC.

This clone has a handful of counts. The V and J genes are TRBV9 and TRBJ1-1; perhaps TRBD1 as D (6 bases). There are 15 residues in the CDR3. The germline CDR1 and CDR2 sequences are SGDLS and YYNGEE. V gave up 4 bases and J gave up 1 base, with 14 bases separating them. The chain's CDR3 is CASSTQGTGNTEAFF. In DNA form, the CDR3 reads TGTGCCAGCAGCACTCAGGGGACGGGGAACACTGAAGCTTTCTTT.